The 17 T cell receptor beta chains in this list originate from one sample, sequenced in a study of Graves' ophthalmopathy and Graves' hyperthyroidism. Amplified material comprised TCR beta CDR3 regions derived from RNA transcripts. HTBI primers were used in a first-round RT-PCR, which preceded a second-round multiplex PCR. Using its own MiXCR run on the multiplex PCR reads, TCRdb lists one record per CDR3 protein. The repertoire consists of 500,000 to 600,000 distinct CDR3 sequences, with approximately 37% occurring once and the leading ten covering about 4.6%. Sequenced: peripheral blood or thyroid tissue (not recorded which). These receptors all stem from an adult man with Graves' hyperthyroidism.

This clonotype was seen repeatedly, ten times or more. The chain is built from TRBV20-1 and TRBJ1-1; D is perhaps TRBD1 (5 bases). The CDR3 runs to 15 residues. The V end lost 1 base, the J end lost 1 base, and 13 bases lay between the germline ends. Per the germline V gene, CDR1 is DFQATT and CDR2 is SNEGSKA (reference sequence). In DNA, the CDR3 is TGCAGTGCTAGAGCCTCGGACACGACGAACACTGAAGCTTTCTTT. Protein: CSARASDTTNTEAFF.

The V and J genes are TRBV2 and TRBJ1-4, with D uncertain. Germline loops: CDR1 SNHLY, CDR2 FYNNEI. Trimming removed 7 bases from V and 7 bases from J, with 16 bases in between. There are 14 residues in the CDR3. Here the CDR3 reads CASTVIPRAEKLFF. CDR3 DNA: TGTGCCAGCACAGTGATCCCTAGGGCTGAAAAACTGTTTTTT.

This clonotype was recorded many times. The chain is built from TRBV6-5 and TRBJ1-1; 9 nucleotides agree with TRBD1. Trimming took 2 bases from V and 5 from J; bases not matched to a gene: 6. Looked up from germline, CDR1 is MNHEY and CDR2 is SVGAGI. The CDR3 contains 15 residues. The CDR3 bases are TGTGCCAGCAGTTACGGTTCCGGGACAGGGACTGAAGCTTTCTTT. Amino acids: CASSYGSGTGTEAFF.

This clonotype was counted many times. This rearrangement joins TRBV7-9 to TRBJ1-4; no reliable D call. V was trimmed by 3 bases and J by 0 bases, leaving 8 bases between them. The CDR3 extends over 15 amino acids. In germline, CDR1 is SEHNR, CDR2 FQNEAQ (reference sequence). The CDR3 bases are TGTGCCAGCAGCTTCAAGGCTGCAACTAATGAAAAACTGTTTTTT. Translated, it gives CASSFKAATNEKLFF.

This rearrangement joins TRBV29-1 to TRBJ2-6, with TRBD2 as a possible D gene (5 bases). CDR3 length: 13 amino acids. Looked up from germline, CDR1 is SQVTM and CDR2 is ANQGSEA. CDR3 DNA sequence: TGCAGTCTTGGGAGTTCTGGGGCCAACGTCCTGACTTTC. As protein: CSLGSSGANVLTF.

This rearrangement joins TRBV29-1 to TRBJ2-3; a weak D match, TRBD1 (5 bases). CDR1 SQVTM and CDR2 ANQGSEA come from the germline V gene. This CDR3 contains 13 residues. CDR3 bases: TGCAACGAAGACCAGGGTGGCACAGATACGCAGTATTTT. It codes for CNEDQGGTDTQYF.

The chain couples TRBV7-2 to TRBJ2-7; 8 nucleotides match TRBD1. TRBJ2-1 explains the end of the DNA better; the J call may be wrong. CDR3 length equals 16 residues. CDR1 and CDR2 from the germline V gene are SGHTA and FQGNSA. The CDR3, as DNA: TGTGCCAGCAGCTTGCAGGGGGCCCGGATATACAATGAGCAGTTCTTC. Protein: CASSLQGARIYNEQFF.

There are many counts of this clonotype. This chain links TRBV25-1 with TRBJ2-2; TRBD2 aligns across 8 bases. The V gene's germline CDR1 is MGHDK and CDR2 SYGVNS. This CDR3 is 17 amino acids long. V lost 1 base to trimming and J lost 1 base; unmatched junction nucleotides: 5. The CDR3 sequence is CASSEWALAENTGELFF. In DNA, the CDR3 is TGTGCCAGCAGTGAATGGGCACTAGCGGAGAACACCGGGGAGCTGTTTTTT.

The genes are TRBV20-1 and TRBJ2-7; the D gene is possibly TRBD2 (6 bases). Germline V gives CDR1 DFQATT, CDR2 SNEGSKA (reference sequence). V was pared by 3 bases and J by 7 bases, with 22 bases between. The CDR3 extends over 15 amino acids. CDR3 region: CSASPVGGPYNEQYF. CDR3 coding DNA: TGCAGTGCTAGTCCGGTGGGGGGACCCTACAATGAGCAGTACTTC.

About this clonotype itself: The CDR3 does not close with the conserved phenylalanine or tryptophan, likely indicating a read error. The V and J genes are TRBV24-1 and TRBJ2-5, with TRBD2 identical over 7 bases. V lost 5 bases to trimming and J lost 3 bases; unmatched junction nucleotides: 5. CDR1 and CDR2 (germline): KGHDR, SFDVKD. The CDR3 extends over 14 amino acids. The DNA for the CDR3 is TGTGCCACCAGTGTCGGGGGAGGGGAAGAGACCCAGTACCTC. Its translation: CATSVGGGEETQYL.

This clonotype was counted at least ten times. This chain uses TRBV7-9 with TRBJ2-5; D unclear. Germline values: CDR1 SEHNR, CDR2 FQNEAQ (reference sequence). The CDR3 is 13 residues long. V was pared by 2 bases and J by 2 bases, with 6 bases between. The CDR3 nucleotides are TGTGCCAGCAGCTTAATTGGGCAAGAGACCCAGTACTTC. Translation gives CASSLIGQETQYF.

This clonotype was seen repeatedly, ten times or more. V and J are TRBV12-3 or TRBV12-4 and TRBJ1-6; no clear D. The V gene lost 2 bases and the J gene lost 7 bases, with 6 bases spanning the gap. The CDR3 length is 13 residues. The CDR3 spells CASSLSWNSPLHF. In nucleotides, the CDR3 is TGTGCCAGCAGTTTATCTTGGAATTCACCCCTCCACTTT.

This clonotype was observed a handful of times. The rearrangement links TRBV20-1 to TRBJ2-7; 8 bases line up with TRBD1. The CDR3 contains 13 residues. V was pared by 6 bases and J by 5 bases, with 9 bases of the junction left unmatched. The germline V gene has CDR1 DFQATT and CDR2 SNEGSKA (reference sequence). CDR3 bases: TGCAGTGCAAGGACAGGGATCGTAAACGAGCAGTACTTC. Its translation is CSARTGIVNEQYF.

V usage is TRBV7-6 and J usage is TRBJ2-5, with D possibly matching TRBD1 (6 bases). The J call may be wrong; the DNA end is better matched by TRBJ2-1. The CDR3 spans 15 residues. Looked up from germline, CDR1 is SGHVS and CDR2 is FNYEAQ. This CDR3 is CASSPWQGTYNEQFF. CDR3 DNA sequence: TGTGCCAGCAGCCCCTGGCAGGGGACCTACAATGAGCAGTTCTTC.

J is TRBJ2-2 and V is TRBV4-1; 7 bases align to TRBD2. This CDR3 is 14 amino acids long. The J segment lost 6 bases and the V segment lost 5 bases, leaving 6 bases of the junction unmatched. CDR1 MGHRA and CDR2 YSYEKL come from the germline V gene. Here the CDR3 DNA reads TGCGCCAGCAGCTTAGTGACTAGCCCCGGGGAGCTGTTTTTT. Its protein product is CASSLVTSPGELFF.

Worth noting for this clonotype: Given the absence of the conserved phenylalanine or tryptophan at the CDR3 end, a read error is likely. J is TRBJ2-7 and V is TRBV11-2; 7 nucleotides match TRBD1. This CDR3 contains 16 residues. Germline CDR1 SGHAT, CDR2 FQNNGV. The V segment lost 3 bases and the J segment 0 bases; nucleotides outside the gene matches: 8. The CDR3 nucleotides are TGTGCCAGCAGCTTTAGTGCCGGGACAGTCTCCTACGAGCAGTACATC. Its translation: CASSFSAGTVSYEQYI.

The sample holds many counts of this clonotype. This chain connects TRBV6-5 to TRBJ2-5; TRBD2 matches 7 bases. Trimming cost V 1 base and J 3 bases; bases outside gene matches: 8. This CDR3 is built from 16 residues. The germline V gene has CDR1 MNHEY and CDR2 SVGAGI. The CDR3 loop is CASSYFSSGGKETQYF. DNA for the CDR3: TGTGCCAGCAGTTACTTCTCTAGCGGAGGGAAAGAGACCCAGTACTTC.